The sequence of this T cell receptor (beta chain) was determined in a study of T cell repertoires in cytomegalovirus infection. Overall study context: In public TCR beta signatures, there were indications of both CMV infection and matching HLA type.

The CDR3 spans 17 residues. V was cut by 0 bases and J by 0 bases, with 13 bases left in between. Germline V gives CDR1 MNHEY, CDR2 SVGAGI. TCRdb reanalysed the reads using MiXCR and keeps one entry per CDR3 protein. The table includes 700,000 to 850,000 distinct CDR3 sequences, about 33% detected once. Broader study findings: Across the ex vivo response, the dominant clonotypes were HLA-C-restricted CMV-specific TCR beta clonotypes. Cumulative frequency (of public TCR beta family members) identified carriers of CMV plus the relevant HLA.

This clonotype has only a few counts. What it recognizes is unknown. The V call is TRBV6-5, the J call TRBJ2-3; D is unclear. The TCR sequence derives from a human donor in good health (CMV status not recorded). Some clones in this sample may be carry-over from other donors' samples. The sequences come from cultured CD8+ T cells from PBMCs, collected from culture after CMV antigen stimulation. The CDR3 nucleotides are TGTGCCAGCAGTTACTCGATCTCGGTAACTAGCACAGATACGCAGTATTTT. Its translation is CASSYSISVTSTDTQYF.